This passage covers 27 T cell receptor beta chains from one sample sequenced in a study of blood T cell repertoires in COVID-19. Sequencing was performed with immunoSEQ multiplex PCR; in TCRdb, only in-frame clones are kept and a portion is missing. The sample shows about 200,000 clones, 70% to 90% of them seen only once. Sequencing input: PBMCs or T cells enriched from blood (not recorded which). These receptors originate from a woman in her thirties or forties in a cohort exposed to, infected with or recovered from COVID-19 (not recorded which).

The rearrangement links TRBV11-2 to TRBJ2-7; possible D gene TRBD2, 5 bases. The CDR3 spans 14 residues. Germline CDR1 reads SGHAT; CDR2 reads FQNNGV. Between the trimmed V and J ends, which lost 1 base and 7 bases, there was a span of 14 bases. CDR3 sequence (DNA): TGTGCCAGCAGCTTAGTCATTAGCGCCGTGGAGCAGTACTTC. Its protein is CASSLVISAVEQYF.

The J gene is TRBJ1-4, the V gene TRBV18; D unclear. In germline, CDR1 is KGHSH, CDR2 LQKENI. The CDR3 length is 15 residues. V was pared by 3 bases and J by 0 bases, with 8 bases between. CDR3 DNA: TGTGCCAGCTCACCCGTCCTTGCAACTAATGAAAAACTGTTTTTT. Protein sequence: CASSPVLATNEKLFF. The full variable domain, in which reference TRBV18 and TRBJ1-4 provide the parts outside the CDR3, is NAGVMQNPRHLVRRRGQEARLRCSPMKGHSHVYWYRQLPEEGLKFMVYLQKENIIDESGMPKERFSAEFPKEGPSILRIQQVVRGDSAAYFCASSPVLATNEKLFFGSGTQLSVL.

The chain has TRBV2 and TRBJ2-7; TRBD1 matches at 8 bases. V trimming: 9 bases; J trimming: 3 bases; junction bases outside the gene matches: 10. The CDR3 spans 14 residues. In germline, CDR1 is SNHLY, CDR2 FYNNEI. As DNA, the CDR3 is TGTGCCAGTGGAGGGGGGACAGGCGGCTACGAGCAGTACTTC. Its translation: CASGGGTGGYEQYF.

The chain has TRBV6-2 or TRBV6-3 and TRBJ2-2, with 11 bases that match TRBD2. Trimming removed 2 bases from V and 6 bases from J; junction bases left unmatched: 2. The CDR3 totals 15 residues. The V gene's germline CDR1 is MNHEY and CDR2 SVGEGT. CDR3 sequence reads: CASSYTGLAAGELFF. As DNA, the CDR3 is TGTGCCAGCAGTTACACGGGACTAGCGGCCGGGGAGCTGTTTTTT.

This sequence joins TRBV9 and TRBJ2-1; D gene uncertain. Germline V gene data show CDR1 as SGDLS and CDR2 as YYNGEE. The CDR3 length is 15 residues. V was pared by 2 bases and J by 0 bases, with 9 bases between. CDR3 in DNA: TGTGCCAGCAGCGTTGGTAGTAGCTCCTACAATGAGCAGTTCTTC. Its protein product is CASSVGSSSYNEQFF.

The chain links TRBV18 to TRBJ2-3; 8 bases are shared with TRBD2. CDR1 and CDR2 from the germline V gene are KGHSH and LQKENI. CDR3 length: 16 amino acids. The junction had 6 bases not matched to a gene; V was cut back by 2 bases and J by 2 bases. CDR3 sequence reads: CASSPYPAGVTDTQYF. The CDR3 nucleotides are TGTGCCAGCTCACCATATCCAGCGGGAGTCACAGATACGCAGTATTTT.

This clone was counted a few times. The rearrangement joins TRBV5-1 to TRBJ1-2; D gene ambiguous. This CDR3 has 13 amino acids. Germline values: CDR1 SGHRS, CDR2 YFSETQ. Trimming removed 0 bases at V and 2 bases at J, with 5 bases between. The chain's CDR3 is CASSLELNYGYTF. CDR3 sequence (DNA): TGCGCCAGCAGCTTGGAACTCAACTATGGCTACACCTTC.

The chain has TRBV6-5 and TRBJ2-3; a possible D gene is TRBD1 (6 bases). The CDR3 covers 14 residues. CDR1 is MNHEY and CDR2 is SVGAGI in the germline V gene. V gave up 4 bases and J gave up 4 bases, with 12 bases separating them. Here the CDR3 DNA reads TGTGCCAGCAGTTCTACACAGGGTCCAGATACGCAGTATTTT. This gives the protein CASSSTQGPDTQYF.

The CDR3 here is CASSFVQEAFF. The CDR3 DNA is TGTGCCAGCAGCTTTGTCCAGGAAGCTTTCTTT. The V call is TRBV13, the J call TRBJ1-1; D uncertain. Germline loops: CDR1 PRHDT, CDR2 FYEKMQ (reference sequence). V lost 3 bases and J lost 8, with 7 bases in between. CDR3 length: 11 amino acids.

J is TRBJ2-7 and V is TRBV13, with 14 bases lining up with TRBD2. Losses at the gene ends were 4 bases for V and 0 bases for J; bases not matched to a gene: 5. The CDR3 is 17 residues long. Germline V CDR1 and CDR2: PRHDT, FYEKMQ (reference sequence). Here the CDR3 reads CASSWGLAGESSYEQYF. CDR3 DNA sequence: TGTGCCAGCAGCTGGGGACTAGCGGGGGAAAGCTCCTACGAGCAGTACTTC. Full variable domain (missing parts from reference TRBV13 and TRBJ2-7): AAGVIQSPRHLIKEKRETATLKCYPIPRHDTVYWYQQGPGQDPQFLISFYEKMQSDKGSIPDRFSAQQFSDYHSELNMSSLELGDSALYFCASSWGLAGESSYEQYFGPGTRLTVT.

This clone has just one count. The rearrangement uses TRBV7-2 and TRBJ2-5, with 10 bases fitting TRBD2. The germline gives CDR1 SGHTA, CDR2 FQGNSA. The V segment lost 2 bases and the J segment 5 bases; nucleotides outside the gene matches: 5. This CDR3 is built from 15 residues. The CDR3 region is CASSLQRAGGETQYF. CDR3 in DNA: TGTGCCAGCAGCTTACAGCGAGCGGGAGGGGAGACCCAGTACTTC. The whole variable domain, filled in from reference TRBV7-2 and TRBJ2-5, reads GAGVSQSPSNKVTEKGKDVELRCDPISGHTALYWYRQSLGQGLEFLIYFQGNSAPDKSGLPSDRFSAERTGGSVSTLTIQRTQQEDSAVYLCASSLQRAGGETQYFGPGTRLLVL.

The gene calls are TRBV27 and TRBJ2-2; 13 nucleotides align to TRBD2. With 5 bases clipped from V and 5 bases from J, the junction kept 8 bases outside the gene matches. CDR1 is MNHEY and CDR2 is SMNVEV in the germline V gene (reference sequence). The CDR3 is 17 residues long. CDR3 nucleotide sequence: TGTGCCAGCAGTCCGGGACTAGCGGGAAGCAGTACCGGGGAGCTGTTTTTT. Its translation: CASSPGLAGSSTGELFF.

The V and J genes are TRBV6-5 and TRBJ1-1; D uncertain. The CDR3 extends over 16 amino acids. V was clipped by 4 bases and J by 3 bases, with 18 bases between them. The germline V gene encodes CDR1 MNHEY and CDR2 SVGAGI. The CDR3 DNA is TGTGCCAGCAGTTTACGTTCGTCGGGATGGGACACTGAAGCTTTCTTT. Residues: CASSLRSSGWDTEAFF.

V and J are TRBV3-1 (or the pseudogene TRBV3-2) and TRBJ2-5; a weak D match, TRBD2 (5 bases). This CDR3 has 15 residues. V was trimmed by 6 bases and J by 2 bases, leaving 16 bases between them. Germline V lookup: CDR1 LGHDT, CDR2 YNNKEL (reference sequence). CDR3: CASSSPGLYQETQYF. CDR3 coding DNA: TGTGCCAGCAGTTCCCCCGGACTGTATCAAGAGACCCAGTACTTC.

The rearrangement links TRBV15 to TRBJ2-7, with D possibly TRBD2 on 6 matching bases. The CDR3 has 17 amino acids. CDR1 is LNHNV and CDR2 is YYDKDF in the germline V gene (reference sequence). The V and J ends lost 3 bases and 3 bases respectively, with 21 bases between them. CDR3 in DNA: TGTGCCACCAGCAGCTTCCCGGAGGGCGGCCCCGGCTACGAGCAGTACTTC. Translated, it gives CATSSFPEGGPGYEQYF.

The rearrangement uses TRBV7-2 and TRBJ1-4, with D possibly being TRBD1 (5 bases). In germline, CDR1 is SGHTA, CDR2 FQGNSA. V lost 5 bases and J 11 bases, leaving 15 bases between the germline ends. The CDR3 is 13 amino acids. The CDR3 loop is CASSPRQGGKLFF. The CDR3 nucleotides are TGTGCCAGCAGCCCTAGGCAGGGAGGGAAACTGTTTTTT.

This clone was picked up many times. The sample carries other DNA sequences with the same CDR3. This chain joins TRBV7-9 and TRBJ1-1; TRBD1 matches at 7 bases. The CDR3 spans 14 residues. Germline-derived CDR1 and CDR2 are SEHNR and FQNEAQ (reference sequence). Germline trimming cut 5 bases from V and 5 bases from J; bases unmatched to any gene: 8. The CDR3 sequence: CASSPNRGGTEAFF. CDR3 coding DNA: TGTGCCAGCAGCCCGAACAGGGGAGGAACTGAAGCTTTCTTT. Full variable domain (missing parts from reference TRBV7-9 and TRBJ1-1): DTGVSQNPRHKITKRGQNVTFRCDPISEHNRLYWYRQTLGQGPEFLTYFQNEAQLEKSRLLSDRFSAERPKGSFSTLEIQRTEQGDSAMYLCASSPNRGGTEAFFGQGTRLTVV.

The CDR3 region has the DNA TGCAGTGCTAGTCGGCAGCGTTACAATGAGCAGTTCTTC. Translating it yields CSASRQRYNEQFF. The gene calls are TRBV20-1 and TRBJ2-1, with unresolved D. From germline, CDR1 is DFQATT and CDR2 SNEGSKA (reference sequence). The V gene lost 3 bases and the J gene lost 4 bases, with 10 bases spanning the gap. The length of the CDR3 is 13 residues.

The chain recombines TRBV9 with TRBJ2-3; maybe TRBD1 (6 bases). Germline CDR1 and CDR2: SGDLS and YYNGEE. CDR3 length: 17 residues. Trimming stripped 0 bases from V and 3 bases from J, with 17 bases between. The DNA of the CDR3 is TGTGCCAGCAGCGTAGTACAGGGAGTAGTTGGAACAGATACGCAGTATTTT. This encodes CASSVVQGVVGTDTQYF.

This sequence joins TRBV5-1 and TRBJ1-6, with a tentative D call TRBD1 (5 bases). Germline lookup yields CDR1 SGHRS and CDR2 YFSETQ. CDR3 size: 14 residues. V was shortened by 3 bases and J by 7 bases, with 11 bases between the two germline ends. The DNA for the CDR3 is TGCGCCAGCAGCTCAGTCGGGGGGAATTCACCCCTCCACTTT. Its translation: CASSSVGGNSPLHF.

The chain recombines TRBV4-1 with TRBJ2-7; tentative D call: TRBD2 (5 bases). Germline V gene lookup returns CDR1 MGHRA and CDR2 YSYEKL. Trimming cost V 3 bases and J 2 bases, with 14 bases left between them. The CDR3 loop spans 15 amino acids. CDR3 sequence: CASSQDSTSAYEQYF. The CDR3 DNA reads TGCGCCAGCAGCCAGGACTCGACAAGCGCCTACGAGCAGTACTTC.

This chain connects TRBV6-2 or TRBV6-3 to TRBJ1-5, with 7 positions matching TRBD1. V lost 5 bases, J lost 3 bases, and 10 bases stayed unmatched. Germline loops: CDR1 MNHEY, CDR2 SVGEGT. The CDR3 is 16 amino acids. The CDR3 protein is CASSDWDRSFNQPQHF. CDR3 nucleotides: TGTGCCAGCAGTGACTGGGACAGAAGTTTCAATCAGCCCCAGCATTTT.

The chain has TRBV11-2 and TRBJ2-1; 11 nucleotides match TRBD2. J lost 4 bases, V lost 4 bases, and 3 bases had no gene match. The CDR3 totals 15 residues. From germline, CDR1 is SGHAT and CDR2 FQNNGV. CDR3 in DNA: TGTGCCAGCAGCTGGGGACTAGCGGTTTACAATGAGCAGTTCTTC. Translating gives CASSWGLAVYNEQFF.

V is TRBV4-2 and J is TRBJ1-5; the D is unclear. CDR3 size: 16 residues. The V and J ends lost 0 bases and 2 bases respectively, with 11 bases between them. Germline V lookup: CDR1 LGHNA, CDR2 YNFKEQ. CDR3 in DNA: TGTGCCAGCAGCCAAGAGACAACAGTTGGCAATCAGCCCCAGCATTTT. Residues: CASSQETTVGNQPQHF.

The gene calls are TRBV5-1 and TRBJ2-1; the D gene is possibly TRBD2 (5 bases). V was pared by 1 base and J by 0 bases, with 11 bases between. This CDR3 has 16 residues. CDR1 is SGHRS and CDR2 is YFSETQ in the germline V gene. CDR3 protein: CASSLMAGSSYNEQFF. CDR3 DNA: TGCGCCAGCAGCTTGATGGCGGGCAGCTCCTACAATGAGCAGTTCTTC.

The V gene is TRBV5-1, the J gene TRBJ1-1, with D possibly being TRBD1 (5 bases). From germline, CDR1 is SGHRS and CDR2 YFSETQ. Between the trimmed V and J ends, which lost 0 bases and 1 base, there was a span of 10 bases. The CDR3 consists of 15 residues. CDR3 sequence reads: CASSLAGASNTEAFF. CDR3 DNA: TGCGCCAGCAGCTTGGCTGGGGCATCGAACACTGAAGCTTTCTTT. Complete variable domain (other parts from reference TRBV5-1 and TRBJ1-1): KAGVTQTPRYLIKTRGQQVTLSCSPISGHRSVSWYQQTPGQGLQFLFEYFSETQRNKGNFPGRFSGRQFSNSRSEMNVSTLELGDSALYLCASSLAGASNTEAFFGQGTRLTVV.

J is TRBJ1-5 and V is TRBV3-1 (or the pseudogene TRBV3-2); no clear D gene. Trimming left V 2 bases short and J 4 bases short, with 6 bases between. The CDR3 has 13 amino acids. CDR1 LGHDT and CDR2 YNNKEL come from the germline V gene (reference sequence). The CDR3 sequence is CASSQYRNQPQHF. CDR3 nucleotides: TGTGCCAGCAGCCAATATAGAAATCAGCCCCAGCATTTT.